These 11 T cell receptor beta chains originate from one sample sequenced in a study of T cell responses to AZD1222 COVID-19 vaccine. Assay: immunoSEQ multiplex PCR; the TCRdb copy retains only in-frame clones and omits some. The data contain about 150,000 clones, approximately 91% of them singletons. The source was peripheral blood, collected 28 days after the second AZD1222 dose. The receptors here all came from an adult who received the AZD1222 COVID-19 vaccine.

The V gene is TRBV6-6, the J gene TRBJ1-5; no clear D gene. The CDR3 runs 15 residues. Trimming left V 6 bases short and J 0 bases short, with 12 bases between. In germline, CDR1 is MNHNY, CDR2 SVGAGI (reference sequence). The CDR3 loop is CASSLDPYSNQPQHF. For the CDR3, the DNA is TGTGCCAGCAGCTTGGACCCTTATAGCAATCAGCCCCAGCATTTT.

The chain combines TRBV7-6 with TRBJ2-2; no definite D call. Germline V gives CDR1 SGHVS, CDR2 FNYEAQ. CDR3 length: 14 residues. The V end was cut by 6 bases, the J end by 6 bases, with 14 bases between. CDR3 nucleotides: TGTGCCAGCAGGAACAGTATGGACGCCGGGGAGCTGTTTTTT. Residues: CASRNSMDAGELFF.

The gene calls are TRBV7-9 and TRBJ2-3; maybe TRBD1 (5 bases). CDR1 SEHNR and CDR2 FQNEAQ come from the germline V gene (reference sequence). V was trimmed by 1 base and J by 0 bases, leaving 11 bases between them. CDR3 length equals 16 residues. Here the CDR3 reads CASSLGAGSSTDTQYF. The CDR3, as DNA: TGTGCCAGCAGCTTAGGAGCAGGGTCTAGCACAGATACGCAGTATTTT.

This chain uses TRBV19 with TRBJ2-7, with TRBD2 matching 13 bases. V shed 5 bases and J 2 bases; nucleotides not matched to a gene: 6. The germline gives CDR1 LNHDA, CDR2 SQIVND (reference sequence). The CDR3 runs to 16 residues. Written as DNA, the CDR3 is TGTGCCAGTAGTTCCCAACTAGCGGGAGGGCCCTACGAGCAGTACTTC. The encoded protein is CASSSQLAGGPYEQYF.

The chain is built from TRBV27 and TRBJ1-2; D remains ambiguous. The CDR3 sequence is 13 residues long. Trimming left V 0 bases short and J 6 bases short, with 8 bases between. The germline gives CDR1 MNHEY, CDR2 SMNVEV (reference sequence). CDR3 sequence (DNA): TGTGCCAGCAGTTTATCGGCCGTGGATGGCTACACCTTC. Its protein is CASSLSAVDGYTF.

The rearrangement joins TRBV7-9 to TRBJ1-2; D is unresolved. The germline CDR1 and CDR2 sequences are SEHNR and FQNEAQ (reference sequence). V lost 2 bases and J 6 bases, leaving 16 bases between the germline ends. This CDR3 comprises 15 residues. The chain's CDR3 is CASSLSGSGMDGYTF. In nucleotides, the CDR3 is TGTGCCAGCAGCTTAAGCGGTTCGGGGATGGATGGCTACACCTTC.

The gene calls are TRBV6-2 or TRBV6-3 and TRBJ2-5, with D possibly matching TRBD2 (7 bases). The germline V gene has CDR1 MNHEY and CDR2 SVGEGT. The germline V and J ends were trimmed by 0 bases and 2 bases, with 22 bases remaining between them. The CDR3 totals 19 residues. The CDR3 bases are TGTGCCAGCAGTTACTCGAGGGGGGGGGCCATAGGTGGGCAAGAGACCCAGTACTTC. Translating it yields CASSYSRGGAIGGQETQYF.

This rearrangement joins TRBV11-2 to TRBJ1-1, with 7 bases matching TRBD1. The CDR3 loop spans 15 amino acids. Losses at the gene ends were 2 bases for V and 3 bases for J; bases not matched to a gene: 6. The V gene's germline CDR1 is SGHAT and CDR2 FQNNGV. The DNA of the CDR3 is TGTGCCAGCAGCTTATGGGGCAGGGGGGACACTGAAGCTTTCTTT. Amino acid sequence: CASSLWGRGDTEAFF.

The J gene is TRBJ2-5, the V gene TRBV28; TRBD1 matches 7 bases. Losses at the gene ends were 4 bases for V and 0 bases for J; bases not matched to a gene: 2. Germline V CDR1 and CDR2: MDHEN, SYDVKM. The CDR3 has 14 amino acids. Here the CDR3 DNA reads TGTGCCAGCAGTTACGGGACAGACCAAGAGACCCAGTACTTC. Amino acids: CASSYGTDQETQYF.

V usage is TRBV7-3 and J usage is TRBJ2-7; the D is unclear. V dropped 0 bases and J dropped 2 bases, with 8 bases sitting between them. Looked up from germline, CDR1 is SGHTA and CDR2 is FQGTGA. The CDR3 is made up of 14 amino acids. This chain's CDR3 is CASSLTNRPYEQYF. CDR3 DNA: TGTGCCAGCAGCTTAACGAACCGGCCCTACGAGCAGTACTTC. The complete variable domain, with remaining parts taken from reference TRBV7-3 and TRBJ2-7, reads GAGVSQTPSNKVTEKGKYVELRCDPISGHTALYWYRQSLGQGPEFLIYFQGTGAADDSGLPNDRFFAVRPEGSVSTLKIQRTERGDSAVYLCASSLTNRPYEQYFGPGTRLTVT.

V and J are TRBV5-1 and TRBJ1-1; possibly TRBD1 for D (5 bases). Trimming stripped 0 bases from V and 1 base from J, with 7 bases between. The CDR3 sequence is 14 residues long. In germline, CDR1 is SGHRS, CDR2 YFSETQ. In DNA form, the CDR3 reads TGCGCCAGCAGCTTGGCGGGGGGGAACACTGAAGCTTTCTTT. It is translated as CASSLAGGNTEAFF.